This section outlines one T cell receptor beta chain sequence together with its context. Following RNA extraction, reverse transcription yielded cDNA that acted as the sequencing template. Assay: immunoSEQ multiplex PCR; the TCRdb copy retains only in-frame clones and omits some. Here the sample spans some 190,000 clones, 51% being singletons. The entry originates in a study of CD8+ T cells in alopecia areata. Treatment reported: oral pan-JAK inhibitor, 5-10 mg twice daily. The clonotype was recovered from a human donor with alopecia areata. Sequencing was performed on CD8+ T cells sorted from blood, taken at week 52, from a patient treated with tofacitinib.

CDR3 in amino acids: CASSQRQGKAGELFF. CDR3 bases: TGCGCCAGCAGCCAACGACAGGGGAAGGCCGGGGAGCTGTTTTTT. This sequence joins TRBV5-1 and TRBJ2-2, with 8 positions matching TRBD1. This CDR3 contains 15 residues. The V and J ends lost 4 bases and 6 bases, in that order; junction bases with no gene match: 8. Germline V lookup: CDR1 SGHRS, CDR2 YFSETQ.